This T cell receptor (beta chain) was documented in a study of shared clonotypes between healthy human individuals. Some clones are missing from TCRdb's copy, which holds only in-frame ones; the method was immunoSEQ multiplex PCR. This repertoire shows hundreds of thousands of clones, over 70% found once; its top ten account for over 9.5%. The study drew its donors from healthy HIV-negative adults without recent acute infections or vaccinations. The CDR3 is 15 amino acids. Germline-derived CDR1 and CDR2 are SGHRS and YFSETQ. The junction had 6 bases not matched to a gene; V was cut back by 4 bases and J by 5 bases.

The sequenced material came from memory CD4+ T cells sorted from blood. Subset in this sample: CD45RA-negative fraction. The V gene is TRBV5-1, the J gene TRBJ2-5, with TRBD1 matching 12 bases. The clonotype originates from a man aged 30-40 years in good health. CDR3 DNA sequence: TGCGCCAGCAGCCCAGGGACAGGGGGCATGGAGACCCAGTACTTC. Protein: CASSPGTGGMETQYF.